These 18 T cell receptor beta chains share one sample of origin, sequenced in a study of T cells in Graves' hyperthyroidism and ophthalmopathy. Authors of the study amplified TCR beta CDR3 regions from RNA transcripts. An initial round of RT-PCR targeting the TCR CDR3 relied on the HTBI primer set. Each CDR3 protein gets one entry after TCRdb re-called the multiplex PCR reads with MiXCR. The sample lists approximately 510,000 distinct CDR3 sequences; 46% were seen once. Material: peripheral blood or thyroid tissue (not recorded which). Receptor source: an adult woman with Graves' disease, either hyperthyroidism or ophthalmopathy (not recorded which).

The gene calls are TRBV20-1 and TRBJ1-6; D call uncertain. This CDR3 comprises 10 residues. Per germline, CDR1 DFQATT and CDR2 SNEGSKA (reference sequence). CDR3: CPHNNSPLHF. DNA of the CDR3: TGCCCTCACAATAATTCACCCCTCCACTTT.

This clonotype has at least ten counts. This chain links TRBV29-1 with TRBJ1-2, with D maybe TRBD1 (5 bases). Germline V lookup: CDR1 SQVTM, CDR2 ANQGSEA. V was trimmed by 6 bases and J by 5 bases, leaving 16 bases between them. There are 13 residues in the CDR3. CDR3 bases: TGCAGCGTCCTTCCGCCCGGGGCATATGGCTACACCTTC. Protein sequence: CSVLPPGAYGYTF. The whole variable domain, remainder taken from reference TRBV29-1 and TRBJ1-2, is SAVISQKPSRDICQRGTSLTIQCQVDSQVTMMFWYRQQPGQSLTLIATANQGSEATYESGFVIDKFPISRPNLTFSTLTVSNMSPEDSSIYLCSVLPPGAYGYTFGSGTRLTVV.

About this clonotype: This could be a read error, since a much larger clone is one nucleotide away. The gene calls are TRBV6-4 and TRBJ2-6; the D gene could be TRBD1 or TRBD2 (5 bases each). This CDR3 has 18 amino acids. The V end lost 5 bases, the J end lost 2 bases, and 19 bases lay between the germline ends. Germline lookup yields CDR1 MRHNA and CDR2 SNTAGT. CDR3 sequence reads: CASSYFSGTHPGANVLTF. CDR3 bases: TGTGCCAGCAGTTACTTCTCGGGGACCCACCCTGGGGCCAACGTCCTGACTTTC.

V usage is TRBV5-1 and J usage is TRBJ2-2; D is unresolved. CDR1 SGHRS and CDR2 YFSETQ come from the germline V gene. The germline V and J ends were trimmed by 0 bases and 2 bases, with 11 bases remaining between them. The CDR3 is 16 residues long. CDR3 DNA: TGCGCCAGCAGCTTGGAAATCTTCGACAACACCGGGGAGCTGTTTTTT. It yields the protein CASSLEIFDNTGELFF.

CDR3 sequence: CSARVELFF. The CDR3 region has the DNA TGCAGTGCTAGAGTGGAGCTGTTTTTT. The rearrangement links TRBV20-1 to TRBJ2-2; D gene uncertain. V gave up 1 base and J gave up 10 bases, with 1 base separating them. Germline-derived CDR1 and CDR2 are DFQATT and SNEGSKA (reference sequence). The CDR3 is 9 amino acids.

This clonotype came up many times. This chain links TRBV20-1 with TRBJ1-5; D unresolved. The CDR3 spans 16 residues. Trimming took off 5 bases at V and 1 base at J, with 18 bases between the two ends. Germline loops: CDR1 DFQATT, CDR2 SNEGSKA (reference sequence). The CDR3 DNA reads TGCAGTGCTCGCCGGGAGGTGGGGTTAAGCAATCAGCCCCAGCATTTT. Translated, it gives CSARREVGLSNQPQHF.

The J gene is TRBJ1-6, the V gene TRBV20-1, with 7 bases identical to TRBD1. Trimming took 5 bases from V and 7 from J; bases not matched to a gene: 8. The CDR3 is 14 residues long. CDR1 and CDR2 (germline): DFQATT, SNEGSKA (reference sequence). CDR3 sequence: CSAGFGTANSPLHF. CDR3 sequence (DNA): TGCAGTGCTGGATTCGGGACAGCCAATTCACCCCTCCACTTT.

The chain joins TRBV19 to TRBJ1-2; D possibly corresponds to TRBD1 (5 bases). Germline loops: CDR1 LNHDA, CDR2 SQIVND (reference sequence). This CDR3 has 14 residues. V lost 7 bases to trimming and J lost 1 base, with 13 bases between them. CDR3 amino acids: CASTSGTSNYGYTF. CDR3 nucleotides: TGTGCCAGTACCTCCGGGACTAGTAACTATGGCTACACCTTC.

This clonotype was observed a few times. This chain links TRBV6-6 with TRBJ2-7; a possible D gene is TRBD2 (7 bases). Germline V lookup: CDR1 MNHNY, CDR2 SVGAGI (reference sequence). The CDR3 has 13 residues. Trimming left V 10 bases short and J 4 bases short, with 17 bases between. CDR3: CAIRGAVAYEQYF. DNA for the CDR3: TGTGCCATCCGGGGGGCTGTGGCATACGAGCAGTACTTC.

In DNA form, the CDR3 reads TGTGCCAGCAGCTTTGGGACAGGGGGCAAATACTCTGGAAACACCTTC. This gives the protein CASSFGTGGKYSGNTF. This chain links TRBV7-9 with TRBJ1-2; 12 bases align to TRBD1. The CDR3 runs to 16 residues. Germline CDR1 reads SEHNR; CDR2 reads FQNEAQ (reference sequence). The ends lost 3 bases at V and 12 bases at J; junction bases unmatched: 14.

The gene calls are TRBV6-1 and TRBJ2-7, with D perhaps matching TRBD1 (5 bases). The germline CDR1 and CDR2 sequences are MNHNS and SASEGT. The CDR3 consists of 11 residues. V was trimmed by 7 bases and J by 6 bases, leaving 10 bases between them. The CDR3 DNA sequence: TGTGCCAGCACCGGACAAGGCGAGCAGTACTTC. As protein: CASTGQGEQYF.

The V and J genes are TRBV19 and TRBJ1-2; 8 nucleotides agree with TRBD1. Germline V gene data show CDR1 as LNHDA and CDR2 as SQIVND (reference sequence). The CDR3 is made up of 17 amino acids. V lost 9 bases and J lost 3; bases outside the gene matches: 18. CDR3 nucleotide sequence: TGTGCCAGCAGTTTATATGCGACAGGGGTTAGGGACTATGGCTACACCTTC. It is translated as CASSLYATGVRDYGYTF. Full variable domain (rest looked up from reference TRBV19 and TRBJ1-2): DGGITQSPKYLFRKEGQNVTLSCEQNLNHDAMYWYRQDPGQGLRLIYYSQIVNDFQKGDIAEGYSVSREKKESFPLTVTSAQKNPTAFYLCASSLYATGVRDYGYTFGSGTRLTVV.

The chain recombines TRBV20-1 with TRBJ1-2; no clear D. Germline V CDR1 and CDR2: DFQATT, SNEGSKA (reference sequence). The CDR3 length is 12 residues. Trimming left V 5 bases short and J 3 bases short, with 10 bases between. Here the CDR3 reads CSARWGDYGYTF. The CDR3 DNA sequence: TGCAGTGCTCGATGGGGAGACTATGGCTACACCTTC.

This clonotype showed up just a few times. In nucleotides, the CDR3 is TGTGCCAGCGGCCCCGACGTGAGCTCCTACAATGAGCAGTTCTTC. It specifies CASGPDVSSYNEQFF. The chain has TRBV7-3 and TRBJ2-1; D call uncertain. Germline CDR1 and CDR2: SGHTA and FQGTGA. The CDR3 covers 15 residues. Trimming pared 8 bases from V and 0 bases from J, leaving 14 bases between.

The chain is built from TRBV7-3 and TRBJ1-2; D is perhaps TRBD1 (5 bases). There are 15 residues in the CDR3. Looked up from germline, CDR1 is SGHTA and CDR2 is FQGTGA. V was cut by 5 bases and J by 5 bases, with 18 bases left in between. CDR3 loop: CASSPQRAGPYGYTF. The CDR3 DNA is TGTGCCAGCAGCCCTCAACGGGCAGGGCCTTATGGCTACACCTTC.

Regarding this clonotype: No conserved phenylalanine or tryptophan ends this CDR3, so it is likely a read error. The chain recombines TRBV5-1 with TRBJ1-1, with D perhaps matching TRBD1 (6 bases). CDR1 is SGHRS and CDR2 is YFSETQ in the germline V gene. The CDR3 spans 15 residues. Trimming took 0 bases from V and 2 from J, leaving 11 bases between them. The CDR3 DNA follows: TGCGCCAGCAGCTTGGACTCGGGGGCCAACACTGAAGCTTTCCTT. Translated, it gives CASSLDSGANTEAFL.

This chain uses TRBV24-1 with TRBJ1-4, with D perhaps TRBD1 (5 bases). Germline V gives CDR1 KGHDR, CDR2 SFDVKD. The CDR3 covers 14 residues. Trimming cost V 5 bases and J 3 bases, with 9 bases left between them. The CDR3: CATSAGEANEKLFF. CDR3 bases: TGTGCCACCAGTGCGGGGGAGGCTAATGAAAAACTGTTTTTT.

The chain uses TRBV6-2 or TRBV6-3 and TRBJ2-7, with 10 bases matching TRBD1. V lost 1 base and J lost 2; bases outside the gene matches: 11. The CDR3 has 18 residues. Germline-derived CDR1 and CDR2 are MNHEY and SVGEGT. CDR3 residues: CASSYFGTGENWAYEQYF. In DNA, the CDR3 is TGTGCCAGCAGTTACTTCGGGACAGGGGAGAATTGGGCCTACGAGCAGTACTTC.